The clone carrying this T cell receptor (beta chain) came up many times. TCRdb reassembled clones from the PCR reads with MiXCR. The repertoire has about 27,000 clones, about 13% of them found once; the top ten carry over 15%. This sample is drawn from a study of metastatic and nonmetastatic thyroid tumors. Germline values: CDR1 LNHDA, CDR2 SQIVND (reference sequence). This CDR3 has 15 residues. V shed 4 bases and J shed 0 bases, with 10 bases lying between them. Ahead of thyroid surgery, no patient had received treatment of any kind. The V call is TRBV19, the J call TRBJ1-5; no definite D call. This clonotype originated in a female donor with papillary thyroid cancer or a benign thyroid nodule (not recorded which). Some clones in this sample may be carry-over from other donors' samples. The source material was blood. The CDR3 loop is CASSTVPYSNQPQHF. DNA of the CDR3: TGTGCCAGTAGTACAGTACCGTATAGCAATCAGCCCCAGCATTTT.